Below, 10 T cell receptor beta chains from the same sample are listed, as sequenced in a study of cytomegalovirus exposure and HLA in healthy donors. Vbeta (60) and Jbeta (13) primers were used in the PCR. Method: immunoSEQ multiplex PCR; TCRdb's copy keeps in-frame clones and lacks some. This sample carries about 120,000 clones, almost 70% of them seen once, and the ten largest clones take 8.7%. Source material: PBMCs. These receptors came from a man aged 30-40 years in good health and CMV-seropositive.

This clone has only one observation. The chain uses TRBV6-1 and TRBJ1-2; 8 bases fit TRBD1. V trimming: 6 bases; J trimming: 5 bases; junction bases outside the gene matches: 8. Germline assignment: CDR1 MNHNS and CDR2 SASEGT. The CDR3 is made up of 14 amino acids. The CDR3 reads CASRTRGLVYGYTF. DNA for the CDR3: TGTGCCAGCAGGACCAGGGGGCTAGTGTATGGCTACACCTTC.

In nucleotides, the CDR3 is TGTGCCAGCAGTTACTCCGGGACAGAAAACTATGGCTACACCTTC. This translates into CASSYSGTENYGYTF. The V and J genes are TRBV6-5 and TRBJ1-2; TRBD1 matches 7 bases. The trim removed 0 bases at V and 2 bases at J, leaving 3 bases unmatched. This CDR3 comprises 15 residues. Germline-derived CDR1 and CDR2 are MNHEY and SVGAGI.

The chain uses TRBV6-5 and TRBJ2-7; 13 positions match TRBD2. J lost 3 bases, V lost 6 bases, and 5 bases had no gene match. The CDR3 sequence is 15 residues long. The germline V gene has CDR1 MNHEY and CDR2 SVGAGI. CDR3 sequence (DNA): TGTGCCAGCAGCAAACTAGCGGGAGGGGGCTACGAGCAGTACGTC. Its protein is CASSKLAGGGYEQYV.

V is TRBV19 and J is TRBJ2-1; 8 nucleotides match TRBD1. Germline V gene data show CDR1 as LNHDA and CDR2 as SQIVND (reference sequence). The CDR3 is 14 amino acids. V lost 6 bases to trimming and J lost 3 bases; unmatched junction nucleotides: 4. CDR3: CASSPGQGYNEQFF. CDR3 in DNA: TGTGCCAGTAGCCCAGGACAGGGCTACAATGAGCAGTTCTTC. Drawing the rest from reference TRBV19 and TRBJ2-1, the complete variable domain is DGGITQSPKYLFRKEGQNVTLSCEQNLNHDAMYWYRQDPGQGLRLIYYSQIVNDFQKGDIAEGYSVSREKKESFPLTVTSAQKNPTAFYLCASSPGQGYNEQFFGPGTRLTVL.

This clone was observed a handful of times. This rearrangement joins TRBV5-4 to TRBJ1-1; D gene uncertain. Trimming took off 0 bases at V and 1 base at J, with 4 bases between the two ends. The CDR3 is 13 residues long. Per germline, CDR1 SGHNT and CDR2 YYREEE (reference sequence). The DNA for the CDR3 is TGTGCCAGCAGCTTGGGAGGGAACACTGAAGCTTTCTTT. Protein: CASSLGGNTEAFF.

This chain links TRBV5-5 with TRBJ2-1; 14 positions match TRBD2. Trimming removed 3 bases from V and 7 bases from J; junction bases left unmatched: 3. The germline gives CDR1 SGHKS, CDR2 YYEKEE (reference sequence). The CDR3 covers 15 residues. For the CDR3, the DNA is TGTGCCAGCAGCTCGGGACTAGCGGGAGCAAATGAGCAGTTCTTC. Its protein is CASSSGLAGANEQFF.

The rearrangement uses TRBV12-5 and TRBJ1-3; D unresolved. CDR1 is LGHNT and CDR2 is FRNRAP in the germline V gene. The CDR3 is 14 residues long. The V end was cut by 4 bases, the J end by 5 bases, with 12 bases between. DNA for the CDR3: TGTGCTAGTGGTTCCTATATTGCAAGAAACACCATATATTTT. Amino acid sequence: CASGSYIARNTIYF. Full variable domain (outside the CDR3, taken from reference TRBV12-5 and TRBJ1-3): DARVTQTPRHKVTEMGQEVTMRCQPILGHNTVFWYRQTMMQGLELLAYFRNRAPLDDSGMPKDRFSAEMPDATLATLKIQPSEPRDSAVYFCASGSYIARNTIYFGEGSWLTVV.

This clone has only one observation. The chain couples TRBV30 to TRBJ1-5, with TRBD1 matching over 7 bases. CDR1 GTSNPN and CDR2 SVGIG come from the germline V gene (reference sequence). The CDR3 is 14 residues long. Unmatched junction bases numbered 2, after V lost 0 bases and J lost 3 bases. The CDR3 DNA reads as TGTGCCTGGAGTGTAGGGACAGTCAATCAGCCCCAGCATTTT. Translating gives CAWSVGTVNQPQHF.

This chain links TRBV4-3 with TRBJ2-3; tentative D call: TRBD1 (5 bases). The CDR3 runs 14 residues. V lost 1 base to trimming and J lost 2 bases, with 7 bases between them. Germline lookup yields CDR1 LGHNA and CDR2 YSLEER. For the CDR3, the DNA is TGCGCCAGCAGCCAAGTCAGGGCCACAGATACGCAGTATTTT. Encoded protein: CASSQVRATDTQYF.

The rearrangement uses TRBV2 and TRBJ2-1; D unresolved. The CDR3 consists of 15 residues. V lost 4 bases and J lost 3, with 13 bases in between. Germline V CDR1 and CDR2: SNHLY, FYNNEI. Here the CDR3 DNA reads TGTGCCAGCAGTGTCAGGCAGGCCCTCTACAATGAGCAGTTCTTC. Protein product: CASSVRQALYNEQFF.